This TCR beta chain was documented in a study of T-cell memory formation after mild COVID-19. Study in general: TCR clusters were largely donor specific.

V dropped 2 bases and J dropped 6 bases, with 18 bases sitting between them. Per germline, CDR1 MNHEY and CDR2 SVGEGT. The CDR3 runs to 16 residues. UMIs and sample barcodes were carried by the TCR alpha and TCR beta cDNA libraries that 5'RACE produced using constant-segment primers. TCRdb reprocessed the 5' RACE reads via MiXCR and lists one record per CDR3 protein. This table has around 510,000 distinct CDR3 sequences, roughly 21% appearing once. In its sample, this clonotype was seen many times. The genes are TRBV6-2 or TRBV6-3 and TRBJ2-3; D unresolved. Sequenced material: PBMCs or a T cell subset sorted from them (not recorded which). The source of this sequence is an adult woman who had mild COVID-19 (a few samples of this study predate the infection). Cell type and time point are not known. This CDR3 reads CASSYRARLYADTQYF. The DNA of the CDR3 is TGTGCCAGCAGTTACCGAGCCAGGCTATACGCCGATACGCAGTATTTT.